These 18 T cell receptor beta chains were all obtained from the same sample, sequenced in a study of T cell responses to AZD1222 COVID-19 vaccine. The protocol was immunoSEQ multiplex PCR, while the TCRdb copy is restricted to in-frame clones and leaves out a portion. The sample gives 150,000 or so clones, approximately 90% of which show up once; about 5% is in the top ten. Source: peripheral blood, taken on day 0 of AZD1222 vaccination. The receptors come from an adult in good health.

The chain uses TRBV11-2 and TRBJ2-7, with a tentative D call TRBD1 (6 bases). V was pared by 4 bases and J by 2 bases, with 15 bases between. CDR1 is SGHAT, CDR2 FQNNGV, per germline. This CDR3 has 15 amino acids. The CDR3 region is CASSSTGTPTYEQYF. The CDR3 DNA follows: TGTGCCAGCAGCTCTACCGGGACACCGACCTACGAGCAGTACTTC.

The V and J genes are TRBV27 and TRBJ2-2, with D unclear. Germline CDR1 is MNHEY and CDR2 is SMNVEV (reference sequence). V lost 0 bases to trimming and J lost 5 bases, with 1 base between them. The CDR3 is 12 amino acids. CDR3 amino acids: CASSLSTGELFF. DNA of the CDR3: TGTGCCAGCAGTTTATCAACCGGGGAGCTGTTTTTT.

This clone was found once. V is TRBV5-6 and J is TRBJ2-7, with D tentatively TRBD1 (6 bases). The CDR3 has 13 amino acids. Germline CDR1 and CDR2: SGHDT and YYEEEE. V gave up 5 bases and J gave up 5 bases, with 14 bases separating them. The chain's CDR3 is CASSNIQGHEQYF. In DNA, the CDR3 is TGTGCCAGCAGTAATATACAGGGACACGAGCAGTACTTC.

The gene calls are TRBV7-2 and TRBJ1-2, with a weak D call TRBD1 (5 bases). The CDR3 has 16 amino acids. Germline CDR1 is SGHTA and CDR2 is FQGNSA. The V end lost 7 bases, the J end lost 3 bases, and 21 bases lay between the germline ends. CDR3 bases: TGTGCCAGCAAGTATAATGGGGCAGGAGATGACTATGGCTACACCTTC. The encoded protein is CASKYNGAGDDYGYTF.

The chain recombines TRBV6-4 with TRBJ2-7; maybe TRBD2 (5 bases). Trimming took 6 bases from V and 6 from J, leaving 24 bases between them. This CDR3 contains 16 residues. Germline V gene sequence: CDR1 MRHNA, CDR2 SNTAGT. The CDR3 reads CASRGERTPHGVEQYF. The CDR3 DNA reads TGTGCCAGCAGGGGAGAAAGGACCCCCCATGGGGTCGAGCAGTACTTC.

This chain connects TRBV11-3 to TRBJ2-4; D remains unclear. The germline V gene has CDR1 SGHNT and CDR2 YENEEA. The CDR3 has 15 residues. With 0 bases removed from V and 0 bases from J, the gap between germline ends came to 6 bases. The CDR3 nucleotides are TGTGCCAGCAGCTTAGACTCTTTAGCCAAAAACATTCAGTACTTC. This translates into CASSLDSLAKNIQYF.

This chain connects TRBV27 to TRBJ2-7; D uncertain. The CDR3 has 14 residues. Germline CDR1 is MNHEY and CDR2 is SMNVEV (reference sequence). Trimming cost V 3 bases and J 0 bases, with 9 bases left between them. Here the CDR3 reads CASSFGLRSYEQYF. CDR3 nucleotides: TGTGCCAGCAGTTTCGGTCTTCGCTCCTACGAGCAGTACTTC.

V gene TRBV30 combines with J gene TRBJ1-2; D may be TRBD1 (5 bases). V lost 3 bases to trimming and J lost 8 bases, with 19 bases between them. Germline CDR1 is GTSNPN and CDR2 is SVGIG (reference sequence). This CDR3 is built from 14 residues. CDR3 sequence: CAWRGQGKGGGYTF. The CDR3 DNA reads as TGTGCCTGGAGAGGGCAGGGAAAGGGCGGAGGCTACACCTTC.

The J gene is TRBJ2-5, the V gene TRBV3-1 (or the pseudogene TRBV3-2), with a weak D call TRBD2 (7 bases). This CDR3 region has 19 residues. Trimming removed 0 bases at V and 1 base at J, with 21 bases between. Germline CDR1 is LGHDT and CDR2 is YNNKEL (reference sequence). CDR3 sequence: CASSQESRSGTKPQETQYF. CDR3 sequence (DNA): TGTGCCAGCAGCCAAGAAAGTCGCAGCGGGACAAAACCCCAAGAGACCCAGTACTTC.

The chain couples TRBV10-1 to TRBJ2-3; D may match TRBD1 or TRBD2 (6 bases each). The CDR3 sequence is 15 residues long. Per germline, CDR1 WNHNN and CDR2 SYGVQD (reference sequence). Trimming removed 4 bases from V and 1 base from J, with 12 bases in between. CDR3 nucleotides: TGCGCCAGCAGTGTCGGGGGCAGCGGCACAGATACGCAGTATTTT. Translated: CASSVGGSGTDTQYF.

The CDR3 DNA sequence: TGTGCCAGCAGCTTCCTTAGCGGTGCGAACACCGGGGAGCTGTTTTTT. Its translation is CASSFLSGANTGELFF. This chain joins TRBV7-6 and TRBJ2-2; D may be TRBD2 (6 bases). This CDR3 has 16 amino acids. Trimming stripped 3 bases from V and 0 bases from J, with 11 bases between. Germline V gene data show CDR1 as SGHVS and CDR2 as FNYEAQ.

CDR3 protein: CASSLAGSAPEQYF. Here the CDR3 DNA reads TGCGCCAGCAGCTTGGCCGGGTCCGCTCCCGAGCAGTACTTC. The chain couples TRBV5-1 to TRBJ2-7; no reliable D call. The V gene's germline CDR1 is SGHRS and CDR2 YFSETQ. This CDR3 has 14 residues. V was cut by 0 bases and J by 6 bases, with 13 bases left in between. Drawing the rest from reference TRBV5-1 and TRBJ2-7, the complete variable domain is KAGVTQTPRYLIKTRGQQVTLSCSPISGHRSVSWYQQTPGQGLQFLFEYFSETQRNKGNFPGRFSGRQFSNSRSEMNVSTLELGDSALYLCASSLAGSAPEQYFGPGTRLTVT.

This chain uses TRBV11-2 with TRBJ1-1; D is possibly TRBD1 (6 bases). The V end was cut by 1 base, the J end by 4 bases, with 19 bases between. The CDR3 length is 17 residues. Germline V CDR1 and CDR2: SGHAT, FQNNGV. CDR3 region: CASSLVGGDGLGTEAFF. The DNA of the CDR3 is TGTGCCAGCAGCTTAGTGGGGGGCGACGGTCTAGGCACTGAAGCTTTCTTT.

V usage is TRBV20-1 and J usage is TRBJ2-7; D uncertain. Trimming stripped 4 bases from V and 5 bases from J, with 6 bases between. The CDR3 runs 10 residues. CDR1 is DFQATT and CDR2 is SNEGSKA in the germline V gene (reference sequence). CDR3 coding DNA: TGCAGTGCTACCCTAGACGAGCAGTACTTC. This encodes CSATLDEQYF.

V usage is TRBV3-1 (or the pseudogene TRBV3-2) and J usage is TRBJ1-6; possibly TRBD1 for D (5 bases). Germline assignment: CDR1 LGHDT and CDR2 YNNKEL (reference sequence). The V end was cut by 2 bases, the J end by 4 bases, with 12 bases between. This CDR3 spans 16 amino acids. The CDR3 coding sequence is TGTGCCAGCAGCCAAACTGGGGCCCGTTATAATTCACCCCTCCACTTT. It specifies CASSQTGARYNSPLHF.

The chain carries TRBV7-3 and TRBJ2-2, with 7 bases matching TRBD2. CDR3 size: 15 residues. The ends lost 5 bases at V and 8 bases at J; junction bases unmatched: 11. Per germline, CDR1 SGHTA and CDR2 FQGTGA. The CDR3 spells CASSPGRAGGGELFF. Here the CDR3 DNA reads TGTGCCAGCAGCCCAGGGAGGGCCGGAGGAGGGGAGCTGTTTTTT.

The chain links TRBV18 to TRBJ1-6; no definite D call. Trimming removed 3 bases from V and 5 bases from J, with 8 bases in between. The germline gives CDR1 KGHSH, CDR2 LQKENI. This CDR3 comprises 14 residues. The CDR3 region is CASSPTADNSPLHF. The CDR3, as DNA: TGTGCCAGCTCACCGACGGCCGATAATTCACCCCTCCACTTT. Looking up the rest from reference TRBV18 and TRBJ1-6 gives the full variable domain: NAGVMQNPRHLVRRRGQEARLRCSPMKGHSHVYWYRQLPEEGLKFMVYLQKENIIDESGMPKERFSAEFPKEGPSILRIQQVVRGDSAAYFCASSPTADNSPLHFGNGTRLTVT.

The V gene is TRBV18, the J gene TRBJ2-6; 9 bases are shared with TRBD1. Germline V gene sequence: CDR1 KGHSH, CDR2 LQKENI. V shed 6 bases, J shed 1 base, and the junction held 7 bases outside the gene matches. The CDR3 length is 17 residues. The CDR3 spells CASSRGQGRSGANVLTF. As DNA, the CDR3 is TGTGCCAGCTCCCGAGGACAGGGGAGGTCTGGGGCCAACGTCCTGACTTTC.